The clone carrying this TCR beta chain was counted many times. What it recognizes is unknown. A read error is likely here: a far larger clone is one base away. The data stem from a study of prognosis after radiotherapy for stage I lung cancer. General study findings and limits: For the expanded TCR clones, whether they were tumor-specific was not determined.

Amplicons of TCR beta CDR3 were generated from genomic DNA by two-round multiplex PCR. Gene-specific TRBV and TRBJ primers were used in PCR round one. TCRdb used MiXCR to reprocess the multiplex PCR reads, holding one entry per CDR3 protein. The table records over 15,000 distinct CDR3 sequences, roughly 53% of them present only once. Germline loops: CDR1 SGHAT, CDR2 FQNNGV. The CDR3 has 14 amino acids. V was trimmed by 5 bases and J by 10 bases, leaving 18 bases between them. The sequencing used PBMCs, collected before or after stereotactic body radiation therapy (not recorded which). The chain links TRBV11-2 to TRBJ2-1, with a possible D match to TRBD2 (6 bases). The source is a donor aged 50 or older with non-small cell lung cancer. The CDR3 DNA sequence: TGTGCCAGCAGCGATACCCCCGGGAGTAACGAGCAGTTCTTC. Its translation is CASSDTPGSNEQFF.